The 7 T cell receptor beta chains given below trace back to one sample, sequenced in a study of memory CD4+ T cells and cytomegalovirus serostatus. Sequencing used immunoSEQ multiplex PCR; TCRdb keeps in-frame clones, though not all of them. The sample comprises about 100,000 clones, about 80% of which are singletons, and less than 4% rests with the top ten. The sort gate was single viable CD3+CD4+CD8-CD45RO+ cells for memory CD4+ T cells. Material for sequencing was memory CD4+ T cells from blood. Receptor source: an adult in good health and CMV-seropositive.

The chain couples TRBV28 to TRBJ1-3; TRBD1 matches 8 bases. Germline V gene data show CDR1 as MDHEN and CDR2 as SYDVKM. The V gene end was trimmed by 6 bases and the J gene end by 3 bases; junction bases not matched to a gene: 7. The CDR3 extends over 15 amino acids. CDR3 bases: TGTGCCAGCAGCCACCAGGGGGCGGATGGAAACACCATATATTTT. It yields the protein CASSHQGADGNTIYF.

The V gene is TRBV7-6, the J gene TRBJ2-1; a possible D gene is TRBD1 (5 bases). There are 13 residues in the CDR3. The germline V gene encodes CDR1 SGHVS and CDR2 FNYEAQ. V was pared by 5 bases and J by 10 bases, with 15 bases between. The CDR3 DNA sequence: TGTGCCAGCAGCCAGCAAGAAAGGGGCGAGCAGTTCTTC. Residues: CASSQQERGEQFF.

This clone showed up just a few times. This chain connects TRBV7-3 to TRBJ2-1; D gene ambiguous. Looked up from germline, CDR1 is SGHTA and CDR2 is FQGTGA. This CDR3 is 11 amino acids long. V was cut by 4 bases and J by 9 bases, with 7 bases left in between. The CDR3 loop is CASSSGAEQFF. In DNA form, the CDR3 reads TGTGCCAGCAGCTCCGGCGCTGAGCAGTTCTTC.

CDR3 loop: CASSRLTSGSRDEQYF. DNA for the CDR3: TGTGCCAGCAGCCGCCTTACTAGCGGGAGCAGGGACGAGCAGTACTTC. The chain combines TRBV11-3 with TRBJ2-7, with 11 bases matching TRBD2. Germline values: CDR1 SGHNT, CDR2 YENEEA. J gave up 5 bases and V 5 bases, and 11 bases lay outside the gene matches. The CDR3 length is 16 residues.

Concerning this clone: One end of the junction is discordant with germline, which a read error may explain. The chain has TRBV5-6 and TRBJ1-1; 9 positions agree with TRBD1. The CDR3 contains 16 residues. Germline CDR1 and CDR2: SGHDT and YYEEEE. Here the CDR3 reads CASSLGTGRMKTEAFF. Written as DNA, the CDR3 is TGTGCCAGCAGCCTTGGGACAGGGAGAATGAAGACTGAAGCTTTCTTT.

This rearrangement joins TRBV9 to TRBJ2-2; possible D gene TRBD1, 6 bases. The germline CDR1 and CDR2 sequences are SGDLS and YYNGEE. Trimming stripped 5 bases from V and 0 bases from J, with 8 bases between. The CDR3 contains 14 residues. CDR3 loop: CASRYRANTGELFF. Written as DNA, the CDR3 is TGTGCCAGCAGGTACAGGGCGAACACCGGGGAGCTGTTTTTT.

On this clone itself: Other nucleotide sequences from this sample produce the same CDR3. The CDR3 is CASSPPVGTDTQYF. The CDR3 DNA sequence: TGTGCCAGCTCACCACCAGTCGGCACAGATACGCAGTATTTT. J is TRBJ2-3 and V is TRBV18, with no clear D. This CDR3 spans 14 amino acids. Germline V gene data show CDR1 as KGHSH and CDR2 as LQKENI. V was shortened by 0 bases and J by 1 base, with 5 bases between the two germline ends.